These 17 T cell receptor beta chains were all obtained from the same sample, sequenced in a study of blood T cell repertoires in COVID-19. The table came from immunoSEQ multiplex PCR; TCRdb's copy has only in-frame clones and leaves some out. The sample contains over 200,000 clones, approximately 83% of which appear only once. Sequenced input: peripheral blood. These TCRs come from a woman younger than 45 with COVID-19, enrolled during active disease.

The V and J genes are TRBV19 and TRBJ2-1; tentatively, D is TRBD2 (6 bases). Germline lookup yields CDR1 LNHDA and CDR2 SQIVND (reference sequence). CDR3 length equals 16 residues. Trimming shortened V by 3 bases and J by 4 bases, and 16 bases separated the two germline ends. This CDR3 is CASSIVLYREYNEQFF. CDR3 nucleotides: TGTGCCAGTAGTATCGTCCTCTACCGGGAGTACAATGAGCAGTTCTTC.

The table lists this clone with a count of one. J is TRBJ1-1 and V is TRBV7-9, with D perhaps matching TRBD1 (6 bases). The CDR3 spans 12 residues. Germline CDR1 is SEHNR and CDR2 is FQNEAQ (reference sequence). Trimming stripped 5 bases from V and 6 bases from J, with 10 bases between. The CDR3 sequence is CASSPRTAEAFF. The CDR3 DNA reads TGTGCCAGCAGCCCTCGGACAGCTGAAGCTTTCTTT.

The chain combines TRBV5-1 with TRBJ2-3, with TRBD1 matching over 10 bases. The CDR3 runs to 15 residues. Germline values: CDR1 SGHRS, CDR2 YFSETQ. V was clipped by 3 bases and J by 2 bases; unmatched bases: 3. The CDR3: CASSSRQGATDTQYF. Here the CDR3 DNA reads TGCGCCAGCAGCTCACGACAGGGGGCCACAGATACGCAGTATTTT.

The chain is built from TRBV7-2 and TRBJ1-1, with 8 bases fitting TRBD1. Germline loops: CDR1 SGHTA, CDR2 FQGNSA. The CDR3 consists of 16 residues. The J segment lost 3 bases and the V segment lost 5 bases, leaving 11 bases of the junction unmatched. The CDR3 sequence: CASSPPNRGWDTEAFF. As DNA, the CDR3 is TGTGCCAGCAGCCCTCCGAACAGGGGGTGGGACACTGAAGCTTTCTTT.

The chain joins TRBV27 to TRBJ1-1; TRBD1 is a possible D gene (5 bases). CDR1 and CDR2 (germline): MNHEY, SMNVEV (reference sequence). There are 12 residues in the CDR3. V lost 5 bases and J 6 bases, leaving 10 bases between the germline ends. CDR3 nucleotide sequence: TGTGCCAGCAGTGGGCAGGGCCCTGAAGCTTTCTTT. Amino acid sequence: CASSGQGPEAFF.

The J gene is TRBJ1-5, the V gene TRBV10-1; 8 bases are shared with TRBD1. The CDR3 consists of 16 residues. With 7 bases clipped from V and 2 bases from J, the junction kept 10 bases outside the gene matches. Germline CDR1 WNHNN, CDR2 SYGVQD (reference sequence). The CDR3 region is CASTRLMGQGNQPQHF. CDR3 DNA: TGCGCCAGCACGCGATTGATGGGACAGGGCAATCAGCCCCAGCATTTT.

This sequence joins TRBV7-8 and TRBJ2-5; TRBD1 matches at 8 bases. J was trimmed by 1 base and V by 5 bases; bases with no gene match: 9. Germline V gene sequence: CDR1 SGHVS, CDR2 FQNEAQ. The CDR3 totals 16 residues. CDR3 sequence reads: CASSTRGRGPQETQYF. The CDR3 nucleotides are TGTGCCAGCAGCACCAGGGGGCGGGGACCCCAAGAGACCCAGTACTTC.

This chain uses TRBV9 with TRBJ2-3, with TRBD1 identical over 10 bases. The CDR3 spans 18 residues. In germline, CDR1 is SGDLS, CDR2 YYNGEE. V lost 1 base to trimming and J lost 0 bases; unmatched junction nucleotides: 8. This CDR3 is CASSVSFRDRGSTDTQYF. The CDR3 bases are TGTGCCAGCAGCGTAAGCTTCCGGGACAGGGGAAGCACAGATACGCAGTATTTT.

The CDR3 DNA reads TGTGCCAGCAGCTTGGCCGTGGACAGCTCCTACAATGAGCAGTTCTTC. Protein sequence: CASSLAVDSSYNEQFF. The chain has TRBV5-5 and TRBJ2-1; a weak D match, TRBD1 (6 bases). The CDR3 is made up of 16 amino acids. CDR1 is SGHKS, CDR2 YYEKEE, per germline (reference sequence). The ends were cut back, 0 bases at V and 0 bases at J, with 10 bases in the middle.

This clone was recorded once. This chain's CDR3 is CASSDSTSGSSEQFF. The DNA for the CDR3 is TGTGCCAGCAGTGACTCGACTAGCGGGAGCTCTGAGCAGTTCTTC. This sequence joins TRBV6-4 and TRBJ2-1, with 12 bases aligning to TRBD2. The CDR3 has 15 amino acids. CDR1 and CDR2 from the germline V gene are MRHNA and SNTAGT. With 0 bases clipped from V and 9 bases from J, the junction kept 3 bases outside the gene matches.

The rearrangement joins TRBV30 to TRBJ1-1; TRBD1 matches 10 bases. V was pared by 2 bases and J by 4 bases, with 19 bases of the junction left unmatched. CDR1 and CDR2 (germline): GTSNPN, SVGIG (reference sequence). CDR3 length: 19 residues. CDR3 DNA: TGTGCCTGGAGTCCCTGGACAGGGGGAGGGTGGCTATCGGGCACTGAAGCTTTCTTT. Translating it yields CAWSPWTGGGWLSGTEAFF.

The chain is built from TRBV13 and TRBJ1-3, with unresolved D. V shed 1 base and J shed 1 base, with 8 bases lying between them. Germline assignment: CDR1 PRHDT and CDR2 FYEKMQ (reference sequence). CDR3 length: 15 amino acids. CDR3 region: CASSLARGSGNTIYF. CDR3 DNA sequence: TGTGCCAGCAGCTTAGCACGGGGTTCTGGAAACACCATATATTTT.

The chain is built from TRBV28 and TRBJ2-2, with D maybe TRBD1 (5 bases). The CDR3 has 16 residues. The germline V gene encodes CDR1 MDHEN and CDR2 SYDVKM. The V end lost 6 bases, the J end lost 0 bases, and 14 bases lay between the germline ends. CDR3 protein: CASSWGLLANTGELFF. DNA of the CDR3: TGTGCCAGCAGCTGGGGCTTACTCGCGAACACCGGGGAGCTGTTTTTT.

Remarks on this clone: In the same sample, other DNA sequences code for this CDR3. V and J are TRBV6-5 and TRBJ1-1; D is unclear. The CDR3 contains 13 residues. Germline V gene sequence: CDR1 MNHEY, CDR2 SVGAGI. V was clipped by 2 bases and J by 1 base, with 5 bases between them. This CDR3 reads CASSYRGNTEAFF. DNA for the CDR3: TGTGCCAGCAGTTACCGGGGGAACACTGAAGCTTTCTTT.

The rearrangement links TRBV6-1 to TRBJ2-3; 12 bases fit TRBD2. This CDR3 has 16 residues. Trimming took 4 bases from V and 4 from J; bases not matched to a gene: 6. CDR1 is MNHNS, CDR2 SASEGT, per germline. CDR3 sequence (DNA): TGTGCCAGCAGTGGACTAGCGGGGGCGTACTCAGATACGCAGTATTTT. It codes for CASSGLAGAYSDTQYF.

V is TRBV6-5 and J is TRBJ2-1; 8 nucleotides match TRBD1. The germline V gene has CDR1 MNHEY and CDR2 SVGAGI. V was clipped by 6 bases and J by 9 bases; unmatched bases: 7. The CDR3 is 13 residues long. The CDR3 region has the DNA TGTGCCAGCAGCACCGGGACAGGTTTTGAGCAGTTCTTC. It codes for CASSTGTGFEQFF.

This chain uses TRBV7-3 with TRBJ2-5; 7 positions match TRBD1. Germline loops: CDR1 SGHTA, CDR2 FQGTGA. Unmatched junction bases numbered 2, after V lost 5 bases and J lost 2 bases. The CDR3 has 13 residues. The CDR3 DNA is TGTGCCAGCAGCAGGGACAGTCAAGAGACCCAGTACTTC. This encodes CASSRDSQETQYF.